This T cell receptor beta chain was sequenced in a study of T cell changes during pregnancy in multiple sclerosis. Clones were read by immunoSEQ multiplex PCR, and TCRdb kept only the in-frame ones, dropping some. The data contain some 100,000 clones, roughly nine tenths of them singletons. This CDR3 is 15 amino acids long. V lost 0 bases and J lost 2; bases outside the gene matches: 3. The V gene's germline CDR1 is SGHRS and CDR2 YFSETQ. The rearrangement joins TRBV5-1 to TRBJ2-7, with TRBD2 matching 9 bases. This sequence was found in a female donor with multiple sclerosis, enrolled in a pregnancy study. Sequencing was performed on peripheral blood, taken in the second trimester of pregnancy. The CDR3 sequence: CASSLGSGRPYEQYF. The CDR3 bases are TGCGCCAGCAGCTTGGGGAGCGGGAGGCCCTACGAGCAGTACTTC.